The rows below give T cell receptor beta chains drawn from one sample of a study of blood T cell repertoires in COVID-19. Data came from immunoSEQ multiplex PCR; TCRdb stores just in-frame clones and leaves some out. The table has some 390,000 clones, around 87% seen once; the top ten hold 2.5% to 3.5%. The sequencing input was peripheral blood. The receptors were gathered from a human donor in a cohort sampled during active COVID-19. The CDR3 runs from the conserved cysteine through the conserved F or W. D genes are given only for firm matches. Clone size is shown for a subset of rows, as once, few, many or a class of expanded clone.

j_call: TRBJ1-1
d_call: NA
clone_size: NA
v_call: TRBV15
cdr3_aa: CATSREFMTDPNTEAFF
cdr3_nt: TGTGCCACCAGCAGAGAGTTTATGACAGACCCGAACACTGAAGCTTTCTTT

j_call: TRBJ1-1
d_call: TRBD1
clone_size: NA
v_call: TRBV11-2
cdr3_aa: CASSDRGGFTEAFF
cdr3_nt: TGTGCCAGCAGCGACAGGGGAGGCTTTACTGAAGCTTTCTTT

j_call: TRBJ2-7
d_call: NA
clone_size: NA
v_call: TRBV2
cdr3_aa: CASSDSLLERYSYEQYF
cdr3_nt: TGTGCCAGCAGTGACTCTCTTTTGGAGCGGTACTCCTACGAGCAGTACTTC

j_call: TRBJ1-2
d_call: TRBD1
clone_size: few
v_call: TRBV29-1
cdr3_aa: CSISGTGYYGYTF
cdr3_nt: TGCAGCATATCCGGGACAGGGTACTACGGCTACACCTTC

j_call: TRBJ2-7
d_call: TRBD1
clone_size: NA
v_call: TRBV4-1
cdr3_aa: CASSLHSGTAYEQYF
cdr3_nt: TGCGCCAGCAGCCTACATTCCGGGACAGCCTACGAGCAGTACTTC

j_call: TRBJ2-1
d_call: TRBD2
clone_size: once
v_call: TRBV11-1
cdr3_aa: CASSMSGGPHNEQFF
cdr3_nt: TGTGCCAGCAGCATGAGCGGGGGGCCACACAATGAGCAGTTCTTC

j_call: TRBJ1-1
d_call: NA
clone_size: once
v_call: TRBV4-2
cdr3_aa: CASSRNTDKNTEAFF
cdr3_nt: TGTGCCAGCAGCCGAAACACGGACAAGAACACTGAAGCTTTCTTT

j_call: TRBJ2-3
d_call: NA
clone_size: NA
v_call: TRBV24-1
cdr3_aa: CATSDPVPTDTQYF
cdr3_nt: TGTGCCACCAGTGACCCCGTCCCCACAGATACGCAGTATTTT

j_call: TRBJ2-3
d_call: NA
clone_size: NA
v_call: TRBV28
cdr3_aa: CASSFPVGTDTQYF
cdr3_nt: TGTGCCAGCAGTTTCCCCGTCGGCACAGATACGCAGTATTTT

j_call: TRBJ1-2
d_call: NA
clone_size: NA
v_call: TRBV30
cdr3_aa: CAWSVAGRPQDGYTF
cdr3_nt: TGTGCCTGGAGTGTAGCCGGGAGACCCCAGGATGGCTACACCTTC

j_call: TRBJ2-7
d_call: TRBD1
clone_size: NA
v_call: TRBV28
cdr3_aa: CASSGTGPYEQYF
cdr3_nt: TGTGCCAGCAGTGGGACAGGGCCCTACGAGCAGTACTTC

j_call: TRBJ1-5
d_call: NA
clone_size: NA
v_call: TRBV5-6
cdr3_aa: CASSLEAGPQHF
cdr3_nt: TGTGCCAGCAGCTTGGAGGCAGGGCCCCAGCATTTT

j_call: TRBJ1-2
d_call: NA
clone_size: NA
v_call: TRBV5-1
cdr3_aa: CASSLRRDGYGYTF
cdr3_nt: TGCGCCAGCAGCTTGAGGCGGGATGGCTATGGCTACACCTTC

j_call: TRBJ1-5
d_call: NA
clone_size: NA
v_call: TRBV11-2
cdr3_aa: CASSLNSGVQPQHF
cdr3_nt: TGTGCCAGCAGCTTGAACAGCGGTGTCCAGCCCCAGCATTTT

j_call: TRBJ2-1
d_call: TRBD2
clone_size: NA
v_call: TRBV9
cdr3_aa: CASSVAGGFSNEQFF
cdr3_nt: TGTGCCAGCAGCGTAGCCGGGGGGTTCAGCAATGAGCAGTTCTTC

j_call: TRBJ2-3
d_call: TRBD1
clone_size: NA
v_call: TRBV30
cdr3_aa: CAYTGASTDTQYF
cdr3_nt: TGTGCCTACACAGGGGCTAGCACAGATACGCAGTATTTT

j_call: TRBJ1-6
d_call: TRBD1
clone_size: NA
v_call: TRBV10-3
cdr3_aa: CAISGTGEGDSPLHF
cdr3_nt: TGTGCCATCAGTGGGACAGGGGAGGGTGATTCACCCCTCCACTTT

j_call: TRBJ2-7
d_call: TRBD1
clone_size: few
v_call: TRBV4-2
cdr3_aa: CASSHEPPGQHYEQYF
cdr3_nt: TGTGCCAGCAGCCATGAACCGCCGGGACAGCACTACGAGCAGTACTTC

j_call: TRBJ2-2
d_call: NA
clone_size: NA
v_call: TRBV2
cdr3_aa: CASRVTNTGELFF
cdr3_nt: TGTGCCAGCAGGGTGACAAACACCGGGGAGCTGTTTTTT

j_call: TRBJ1-5
d_call: NA
clone_size: NA
v_call: TRBV10-3
cdr3_aa: CAISESGGNQPQHF
cdr3_nt: TGTGCCATCAGTGAGTCAGGGGGCAATCAGCCCCAGCATTTT

j_call: TRBJ2-3
d_call: TRBD1
clone_size: NA
v_call: TRBV7-6
cdr3_aa: CASSLGHRGPDTQYF
cdr3_nt: TGTGCCAGCAGCTTAGGCCACAGGGGGCCAGATACGCAGTATTTT